The sequence of this T cell receptor beta chain was determined in a study of PD-1 blockade in mismatch repair-deficient tumors. Study-wide findings and caveats: After pembrolizumab, tumor-resident clones rose rapidly, then generally contracted before radiologic responses.

Mismatch repair deficiency was confirmed in all patients, by PCR or immunohistochemistry. The TCR-sequenced patients were three responders to pembrolizumab. CDR1 is SGHTA, CDR2 FQGNSA, per germline. The CDR3 consists of 15 residues. V was clipped by 5 bases and J by 6 bases; unmatched bases: 8. As regards this clone: Its matching antigen is unknown.

The table came from immunoSEQ multiplex PCR; TCRdb's copy has only in-frame clones and leaves some out. The profile covers roughly 80,000 clones, with 65% to 85% appearing a single time and roughly 2.6% taken by the ten largest. The source was peripheral blood, collected 12 weeks after starting pembrolizumab. V gene TRBV7-2 combines with J gene TRBJ2-1; TRBD1 matches 9 bases. The receptor's source is an adult with mismatch repair-deficient cancer. The CDR3 DNA reads TGTGCCAGCAGCCCTGGACAGGGGATCGGCAATGAGCAGTTCTTC. Translating it yields CASSPGQGIGNEQFF.